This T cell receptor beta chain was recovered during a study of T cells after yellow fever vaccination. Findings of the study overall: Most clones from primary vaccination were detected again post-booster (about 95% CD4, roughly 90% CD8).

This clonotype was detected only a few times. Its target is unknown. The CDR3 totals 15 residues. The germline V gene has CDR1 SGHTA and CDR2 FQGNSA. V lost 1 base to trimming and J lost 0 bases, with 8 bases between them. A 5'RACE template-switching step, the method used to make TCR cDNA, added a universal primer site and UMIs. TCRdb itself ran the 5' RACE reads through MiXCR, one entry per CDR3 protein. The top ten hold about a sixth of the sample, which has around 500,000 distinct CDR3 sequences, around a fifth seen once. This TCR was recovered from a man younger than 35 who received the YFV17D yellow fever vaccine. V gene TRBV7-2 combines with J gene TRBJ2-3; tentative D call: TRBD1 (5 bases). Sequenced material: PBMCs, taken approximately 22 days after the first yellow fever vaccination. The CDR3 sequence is CASSLGQFSTDTQYF. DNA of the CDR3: TGTGCCAGCAGCTTAGGACAGTTTAGCACAGATACGCAGTATTTT. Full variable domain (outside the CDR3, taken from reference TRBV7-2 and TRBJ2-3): GAGVSQSPSNKVTEKGKDVELRCDPISGHTALYWYRQSLGQGLEFLIYFQGNSAPDKSGLPSDRFSAERTGGSVSTLTIQRTQQEDSAVYLCASSLGQFSTDTQYFGPGTRLTVL.